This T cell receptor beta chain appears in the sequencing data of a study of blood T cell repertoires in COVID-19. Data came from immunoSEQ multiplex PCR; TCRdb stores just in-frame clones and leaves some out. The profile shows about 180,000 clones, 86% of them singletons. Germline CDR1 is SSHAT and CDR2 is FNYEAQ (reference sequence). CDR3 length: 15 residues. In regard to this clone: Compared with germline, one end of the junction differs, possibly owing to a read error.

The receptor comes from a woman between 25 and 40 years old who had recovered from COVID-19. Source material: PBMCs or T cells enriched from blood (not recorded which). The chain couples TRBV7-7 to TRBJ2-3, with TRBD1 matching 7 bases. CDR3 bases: TGTGCTAGCAGCTTTGGGACAGCCAACACAGATACGCAGTATTTT. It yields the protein CASSFGTANTDTQYF.